This T cell receptor (beta chain) was sequenced during a study of T cell responses to AZD1222 COVID-19 vaccine. Overall study findings and caveats: Donors were chiefly white British, with a greater number of females, and clonal diversity was perhaps underestimated. Recipients of AZD1222 seropositive at baseline numbered only 5 or 6. Breadth and depth of Spike-specific TCRs rose after two AZD1222 doses.

The analysis combined second doses at about 4 or about 12 weeks. As for this clone: The antigen remains unidentified.

The ends were cut back, 4 bases at V and 5 bases at J, with 7 bases in the middle. This CDR3 has 12 residues. Germline V CDR1 and CDR2: SGHNT, YENEEA. Measured with immunoSEQ multiplex PCR; TCRdb has only the in-frame clones, and not every one. Here the sample spans 120,000 or so clones, approximately 82% being singletons. The sequencing used peripheral blood, collected 28 days after the second AZD1222 dose. The gene calls are TRBV11-3 and TRBJ2-3; unclear D gene. The receptor was derived from an adult who received the AZD1222 COVID-19 vaccine. The CDR3 DNA reads as TGTGCCAGCAGCTCCCCGGGAGATACGCAGTATTTT. Protein sequence: CASSSPGDTQYF.